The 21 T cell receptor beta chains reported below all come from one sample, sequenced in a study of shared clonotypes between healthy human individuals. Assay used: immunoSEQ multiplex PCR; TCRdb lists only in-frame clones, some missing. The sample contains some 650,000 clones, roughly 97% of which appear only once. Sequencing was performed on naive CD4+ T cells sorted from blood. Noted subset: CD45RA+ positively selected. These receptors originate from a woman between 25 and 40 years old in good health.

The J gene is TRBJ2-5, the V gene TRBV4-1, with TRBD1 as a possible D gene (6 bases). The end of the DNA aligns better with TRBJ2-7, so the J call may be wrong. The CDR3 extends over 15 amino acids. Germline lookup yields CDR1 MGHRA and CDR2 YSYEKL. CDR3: CASSQDIRTVDEQYF. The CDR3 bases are TGCGCCAGCAGCCAAGATATAAGGACAGTTGACGAGCAGTACTTC.

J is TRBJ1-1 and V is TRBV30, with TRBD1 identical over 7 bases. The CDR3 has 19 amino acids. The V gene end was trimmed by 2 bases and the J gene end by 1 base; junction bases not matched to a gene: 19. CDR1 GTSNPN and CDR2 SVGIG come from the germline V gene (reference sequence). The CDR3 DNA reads TGTGCCTGGAGTAGGTTTCTGAGACAGGGAAGATCTCAGAACACTGAAGCTTTCTTT. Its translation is CAWSRFLRQGRSQNTEAFF.

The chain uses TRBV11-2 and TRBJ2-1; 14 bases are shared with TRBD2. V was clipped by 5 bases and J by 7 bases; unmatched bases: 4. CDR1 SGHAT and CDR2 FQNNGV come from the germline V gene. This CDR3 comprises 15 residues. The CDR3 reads CASSHRTSGRNEQFF. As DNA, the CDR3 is TGTGCCAGCAGCCATAGGACTAGCGGGAGGAATGAGCAGTTCTTC. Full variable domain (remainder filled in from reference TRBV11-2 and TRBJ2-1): EAGVAQSPRYKIIEKRQSVAFWCNPISGHATLYWYQQILGQGPKLLIQFQNNGVVDDSQLPKDRFSAERLKGVDSTLKIQPAKLEDSAVYLCASSHRTSGRNEQFFGPGTRLTVL.

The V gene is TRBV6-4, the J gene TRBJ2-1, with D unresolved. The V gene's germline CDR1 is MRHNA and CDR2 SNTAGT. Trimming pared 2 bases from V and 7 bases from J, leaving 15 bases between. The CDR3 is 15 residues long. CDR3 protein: CASSDTLKLRNEQFF. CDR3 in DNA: TGTGCCAGCAGTGACACCCTGAAGCTCCGGAATGAGCAGTTCTTC.

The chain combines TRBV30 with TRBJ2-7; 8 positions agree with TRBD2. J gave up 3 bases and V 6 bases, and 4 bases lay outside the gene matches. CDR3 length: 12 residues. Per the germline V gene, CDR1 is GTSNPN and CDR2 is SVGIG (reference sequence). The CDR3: CACSGTGYEQYF. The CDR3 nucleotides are TGTGCCTGTAGCGGGACTGGCTACGAGCAGTACTTC.

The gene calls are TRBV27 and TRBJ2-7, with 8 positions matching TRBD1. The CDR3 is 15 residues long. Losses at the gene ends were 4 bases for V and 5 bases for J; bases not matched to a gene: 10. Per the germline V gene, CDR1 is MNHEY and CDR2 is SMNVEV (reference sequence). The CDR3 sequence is CASSSAQDRAHEQYF. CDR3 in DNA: TGTGCCAGCAGTTCAGCTCAGGACAGGGCCCACGAGCAGTACTTC.

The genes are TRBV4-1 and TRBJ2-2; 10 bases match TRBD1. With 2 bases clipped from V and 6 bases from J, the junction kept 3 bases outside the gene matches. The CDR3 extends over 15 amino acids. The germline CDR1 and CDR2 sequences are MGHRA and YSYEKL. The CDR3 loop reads CASSQFGTGAGELFF. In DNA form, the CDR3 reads TGCGCCAGCAGCCAATTTGGGACAGGGGCCGGGGAGCTGTTTTTT.

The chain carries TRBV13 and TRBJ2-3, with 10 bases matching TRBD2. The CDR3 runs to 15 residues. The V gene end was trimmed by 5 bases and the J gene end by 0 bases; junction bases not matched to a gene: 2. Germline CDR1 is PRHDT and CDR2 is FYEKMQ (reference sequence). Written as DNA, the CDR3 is TGTGCCAGCAGCCCGACTAGCGGGAGCACAGATACGCAGTATTTT. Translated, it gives CASSPTSGSTDTQYF.

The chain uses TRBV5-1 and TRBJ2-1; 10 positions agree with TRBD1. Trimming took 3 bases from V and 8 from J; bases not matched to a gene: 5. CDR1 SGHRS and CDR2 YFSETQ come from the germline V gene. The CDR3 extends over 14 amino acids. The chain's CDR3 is CASSYRDRGDEQFF. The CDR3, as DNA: TGCGCCAGCAGCTACCGGGACAGGGGAGATGAGCAGTTCTTC.

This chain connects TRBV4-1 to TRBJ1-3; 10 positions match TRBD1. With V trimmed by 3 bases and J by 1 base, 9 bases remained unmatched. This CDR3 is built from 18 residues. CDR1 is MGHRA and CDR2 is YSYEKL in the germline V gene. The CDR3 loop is CASSQETDRGLSGNTIYF. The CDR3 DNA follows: TGCGCCAGCAGCCAGGAAACCGACAGGGGGCTTTCTGGAAACACCATATATTTT.

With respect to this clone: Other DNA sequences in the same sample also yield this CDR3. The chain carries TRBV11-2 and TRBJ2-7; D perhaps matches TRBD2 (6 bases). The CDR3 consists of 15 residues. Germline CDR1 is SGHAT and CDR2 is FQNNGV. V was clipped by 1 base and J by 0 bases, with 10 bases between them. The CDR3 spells CASSLGGGSSYEQYF. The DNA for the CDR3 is TGTGCCAGCAGCTTAGGTGGGGGGAGCTCCTACGAGCAGTACTTC.

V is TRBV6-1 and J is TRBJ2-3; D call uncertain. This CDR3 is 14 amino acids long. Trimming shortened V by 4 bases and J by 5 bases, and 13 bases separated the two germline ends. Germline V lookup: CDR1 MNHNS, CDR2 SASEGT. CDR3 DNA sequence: TGTGCCAGCAGTGGCCGTAACTCCATAGATACGCAGTATTTT. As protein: CASSGRNSIDTQYF.

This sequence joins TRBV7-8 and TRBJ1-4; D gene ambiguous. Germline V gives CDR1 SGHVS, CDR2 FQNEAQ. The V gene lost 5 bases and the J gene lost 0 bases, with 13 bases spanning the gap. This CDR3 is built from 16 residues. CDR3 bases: TGTGCCAGCAGCGATAGTCTCAAAACAACTAATGAAAAACTGTTTTTT. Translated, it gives CASSDSLKTTNEKLFF. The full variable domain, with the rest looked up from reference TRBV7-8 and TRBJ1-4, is GAGVSQSPRYKVAKRGQDVALRCDPISGHVSLFWYQQALGQGPEFLTYFQNEAQLDKSGLPSDRFFAERPEGSVSTLKIQRTQQEDSAVYLCASSDSLKTTNEKLFFGSGTQLSVL.

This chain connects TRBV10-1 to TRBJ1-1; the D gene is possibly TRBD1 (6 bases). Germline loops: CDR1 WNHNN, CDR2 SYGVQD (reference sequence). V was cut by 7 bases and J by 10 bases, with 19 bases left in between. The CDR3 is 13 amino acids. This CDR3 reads CASKLDRPSPAFF. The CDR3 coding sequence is TGCGCCAGCAAGTTGGACAGACCTTCTCCAGCTTTCTTT.

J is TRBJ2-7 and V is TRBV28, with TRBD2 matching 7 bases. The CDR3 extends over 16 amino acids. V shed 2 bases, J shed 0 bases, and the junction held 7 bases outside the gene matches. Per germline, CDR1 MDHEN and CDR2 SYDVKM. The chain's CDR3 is CASSLPGSGNSYEQYF. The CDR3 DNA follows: TGTGCCAGCAGTTTACCCGGCAGCGGGAACTCCTACGAGCAGTACTTC.

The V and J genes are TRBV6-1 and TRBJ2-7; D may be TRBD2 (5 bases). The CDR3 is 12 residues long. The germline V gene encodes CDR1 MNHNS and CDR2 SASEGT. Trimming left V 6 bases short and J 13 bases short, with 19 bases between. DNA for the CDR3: TGTGCCAGCAGCTTACAGAGGACTGTTTTTTACTTC. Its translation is CASSLQRTVFYF.

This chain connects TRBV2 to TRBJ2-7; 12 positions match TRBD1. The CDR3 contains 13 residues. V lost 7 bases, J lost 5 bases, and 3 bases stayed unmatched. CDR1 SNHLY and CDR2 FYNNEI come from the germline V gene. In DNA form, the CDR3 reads TGTGCCAGCATCGGGACAGGGGGCAACGAGCAGTACTTC. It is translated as CASIGTGGNEQYF.

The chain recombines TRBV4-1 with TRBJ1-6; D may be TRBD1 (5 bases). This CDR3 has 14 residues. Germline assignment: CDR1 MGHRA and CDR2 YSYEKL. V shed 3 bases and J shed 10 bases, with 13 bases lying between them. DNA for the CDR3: TGCGCCAGCAGCCAGCCTTCCCGGGGGTCACCCCTCCACTTT. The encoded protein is CASSQPSRGSPLHF.

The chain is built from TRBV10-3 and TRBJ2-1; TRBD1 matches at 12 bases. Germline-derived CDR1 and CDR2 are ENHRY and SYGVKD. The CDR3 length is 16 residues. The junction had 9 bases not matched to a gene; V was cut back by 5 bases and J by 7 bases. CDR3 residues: CAISNLGQGAPNEQFF. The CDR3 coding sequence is TGTGCCATCAGTAACTTGGGACAGGGGGCTCCTAATGAGCAGTTCTTC.

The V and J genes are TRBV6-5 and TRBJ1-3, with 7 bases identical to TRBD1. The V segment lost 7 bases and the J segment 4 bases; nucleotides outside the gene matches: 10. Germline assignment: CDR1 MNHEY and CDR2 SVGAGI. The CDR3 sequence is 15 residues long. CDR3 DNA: TGTGCCAGCATGAGGCACAGGGGTTACGGAAACACCATATATTTT. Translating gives CASMRHRGYGNTIYF.

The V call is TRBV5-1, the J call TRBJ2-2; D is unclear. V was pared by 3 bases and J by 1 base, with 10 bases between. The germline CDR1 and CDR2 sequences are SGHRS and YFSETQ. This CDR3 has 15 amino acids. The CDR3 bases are TGCGCCAGCAGCTCGTCATCCGGGAACACCGGGGAGCTGTTTTTT. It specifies CASSSSSGNTGELFF.